This T cell receptor beta chain comes out of a study of human T cells and chemical hapten exposure. Study-wide context: Patients' scalps got diphenylcyclopropenone weekly throughout the approximately 25-week study.

About this clonotype itself: What it binds is not known.

TCRdb reprocessed the RACE reads with MiXCR, giving one entry per CDR3 protein. Of around 300,000 distinct CDR3 sequences detected, 5.5% appear once; the ten largest clones hold 7% to 10%. This CDR3 region has 16 residues. Germline values: CDR1 LGHNA, CDR2 YSLEER. Trimming stripped 0 bases from V and 2 bases from J, with 11 bases between. Time point specified: pre-sensitization, week 0. As to treatment: therapeutic diphenylcyclopropenone sensitization with weekly scalp DPC. Points from the study as a whole: Alopecia was present in the donors, so their immune response may differ from healthy people's.

The source is a woman under 30 with alopecia areata. Some clones in this sample may be carry-over from other donors' samples. The chain uses TRBV4-3 and TRBJ1-3, with D maybe TRBD1 (5 bases). The sequenced sample was whole blood, obtained in connection with sensitization to the hapten diphenylcyclopropenone (DPC). As DNA, the CDR3 is TGCGCCAGCAGCCAAGATGGGACGGGGGCTGGAAACACCATATATTTT. Protein: CASSQDGTGAGNTIYF.